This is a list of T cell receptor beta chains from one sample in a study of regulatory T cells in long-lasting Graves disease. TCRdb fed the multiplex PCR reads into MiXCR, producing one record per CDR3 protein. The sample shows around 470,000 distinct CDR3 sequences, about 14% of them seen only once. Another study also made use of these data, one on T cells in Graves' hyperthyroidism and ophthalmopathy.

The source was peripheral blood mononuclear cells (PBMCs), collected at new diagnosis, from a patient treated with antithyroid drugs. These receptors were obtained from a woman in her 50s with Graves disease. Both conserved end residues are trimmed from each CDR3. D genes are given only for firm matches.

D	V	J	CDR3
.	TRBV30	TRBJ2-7	AWASSGAGEQY
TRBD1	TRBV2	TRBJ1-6	ASGTGNSPLH
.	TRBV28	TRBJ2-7	ASRYGKRRGAITYEQY
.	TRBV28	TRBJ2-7	ASSFLLWGSSYEQY
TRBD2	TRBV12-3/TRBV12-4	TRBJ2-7	ASSLSLAGVEQY
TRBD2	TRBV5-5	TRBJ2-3	ASSPALGGGTDTQY
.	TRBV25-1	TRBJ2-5	ASSARAAETQY
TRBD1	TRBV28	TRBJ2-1	ASRRMTGIWIPNEQF
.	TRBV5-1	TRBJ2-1	ASTEQGLNYNEQF
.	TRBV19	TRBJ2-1	ASSRNRDNEQF
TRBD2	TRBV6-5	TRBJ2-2	ASSYSGLAANTGELF
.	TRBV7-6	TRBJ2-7	ASSRGGNGYEQY
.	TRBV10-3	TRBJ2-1	AISEAGEQF
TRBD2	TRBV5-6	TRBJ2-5	ASSRTSGWETQY
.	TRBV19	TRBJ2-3	ASSPLGGRTDTQY
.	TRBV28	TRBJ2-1	ASTRPATYNEQF